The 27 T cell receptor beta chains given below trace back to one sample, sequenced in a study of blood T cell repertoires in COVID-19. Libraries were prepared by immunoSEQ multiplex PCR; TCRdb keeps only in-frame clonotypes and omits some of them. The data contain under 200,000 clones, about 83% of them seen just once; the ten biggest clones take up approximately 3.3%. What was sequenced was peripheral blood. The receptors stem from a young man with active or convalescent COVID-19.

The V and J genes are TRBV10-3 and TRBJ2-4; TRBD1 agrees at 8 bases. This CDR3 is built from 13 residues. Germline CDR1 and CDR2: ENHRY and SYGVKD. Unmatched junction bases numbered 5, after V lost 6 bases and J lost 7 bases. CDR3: CAIRQGAGNIQYF. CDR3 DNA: TGTGCCATCAGGCAGGGGGCGGGGAACATTCAGTACTTC.

This chain's CDR3 is CASSRSDRRYTF. The CDR3, as DNA: TGTGCCAGCAGTCGTTCGGACAGACGCTACACCTTC. V gene TRBV12-3 or TRBV12-4 combines with J gene TRBJ1-2; perhaps TRBD1 as D (6 bases). Trimming took 5 bases from V and 9 from J, leaving 13 bases between them. This CDR3 is 12 amino acids long.

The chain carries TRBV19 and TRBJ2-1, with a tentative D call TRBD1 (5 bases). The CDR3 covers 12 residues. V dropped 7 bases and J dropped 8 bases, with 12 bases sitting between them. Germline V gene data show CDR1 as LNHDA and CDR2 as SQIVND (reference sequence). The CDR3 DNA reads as TGTGCCAGTACCACAGGAGTAGATGAGCAGTTCTTC. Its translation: CASTTGVDEQFF. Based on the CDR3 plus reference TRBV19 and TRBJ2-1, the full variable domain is DGGITQSPKYLFRKEGQNVTLSCEQNLNHDAMYWYRQDPGQGLRLIYYSQIVNDFQKGDIAEGYSVSREKKESFPLTVTSAQKNPTAFYLCASTTGVDEQFFGPGTRLTVL.

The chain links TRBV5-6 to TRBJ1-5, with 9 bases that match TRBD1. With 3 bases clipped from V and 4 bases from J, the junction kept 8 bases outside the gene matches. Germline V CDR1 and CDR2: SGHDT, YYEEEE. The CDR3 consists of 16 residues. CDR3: CASSSTGGRGNQPQHF. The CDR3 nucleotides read TGTGCCAGCAGCTCCACAGGGGGCCGAGGGAATCAGCCCCAGCATTTT.

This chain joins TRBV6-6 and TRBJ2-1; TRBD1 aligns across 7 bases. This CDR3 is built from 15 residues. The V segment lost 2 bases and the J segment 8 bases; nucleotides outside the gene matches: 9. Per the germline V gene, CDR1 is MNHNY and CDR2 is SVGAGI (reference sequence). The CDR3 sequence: CASSYRDSIYDEQFF. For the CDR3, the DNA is TGTGCCAGCAGTTACCGGGACAGTATTTACGATGAGCAGTTCTTC.

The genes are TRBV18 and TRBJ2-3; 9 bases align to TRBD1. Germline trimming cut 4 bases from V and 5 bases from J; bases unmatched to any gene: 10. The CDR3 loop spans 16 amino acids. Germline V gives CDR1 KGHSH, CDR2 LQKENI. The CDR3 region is CASSQSRTGAGDTQYF. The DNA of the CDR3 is TGTGCCAGCTCACAAAGCCGGACAGGGGCGGGAGATACGCAGTATTTT. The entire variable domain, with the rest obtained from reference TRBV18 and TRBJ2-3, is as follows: NAGVMQNPRHLVRRRGQEARLRCSPMKGHSHVYWYRQLPEEGLKFMVYLQKENIIDESGMPKERFSAEFPKEGPSILRIQQVVRGDSAAYFCASSQSRTGAGDTQYFGPGTRLTVL.

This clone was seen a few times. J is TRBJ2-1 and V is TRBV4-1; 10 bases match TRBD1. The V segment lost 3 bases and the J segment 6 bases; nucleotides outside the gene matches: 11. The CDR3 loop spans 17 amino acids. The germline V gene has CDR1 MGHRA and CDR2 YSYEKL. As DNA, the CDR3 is TGCGCCAGCAGCCACACAAATTTGGGACAGGGGACCAATGAGCAGTTCTTC. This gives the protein CASSHTNLGQGTNEQFF.

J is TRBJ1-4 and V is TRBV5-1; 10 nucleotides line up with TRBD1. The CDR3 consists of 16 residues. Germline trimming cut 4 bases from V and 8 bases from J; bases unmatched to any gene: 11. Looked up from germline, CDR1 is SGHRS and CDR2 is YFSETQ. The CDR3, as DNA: TGCGCCAGCAGCCGAGAAACCGGGACAGGGGACGAAAAACTGTTTTTT. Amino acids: CASSRETGTGDEKLFF.

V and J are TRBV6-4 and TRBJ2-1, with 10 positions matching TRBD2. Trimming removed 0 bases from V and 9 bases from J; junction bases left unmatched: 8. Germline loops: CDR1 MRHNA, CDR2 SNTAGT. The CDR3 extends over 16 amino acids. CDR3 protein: CASSDSSLAGVAEQFF. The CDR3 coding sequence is TGTGCCAGCAGTGACTCGAGCCTAGCGGGGGTAGCTGAGCAGTTCTTC.

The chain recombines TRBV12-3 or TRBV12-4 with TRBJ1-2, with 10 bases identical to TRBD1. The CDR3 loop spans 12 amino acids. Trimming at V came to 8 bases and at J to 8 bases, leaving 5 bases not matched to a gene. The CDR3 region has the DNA TGTGCCAGCCCGACAGGGGGCGCAGGCTACACCTTC. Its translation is CASPTGGAGYTF.

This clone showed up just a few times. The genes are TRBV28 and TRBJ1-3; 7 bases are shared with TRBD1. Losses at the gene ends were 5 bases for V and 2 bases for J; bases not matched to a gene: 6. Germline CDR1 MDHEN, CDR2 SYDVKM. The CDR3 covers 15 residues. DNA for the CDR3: TGTGCCAGCAGTGCCCGGGACAGTCCTGGAAACACCATATATTTT. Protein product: CASSARDSPGNTIYF.

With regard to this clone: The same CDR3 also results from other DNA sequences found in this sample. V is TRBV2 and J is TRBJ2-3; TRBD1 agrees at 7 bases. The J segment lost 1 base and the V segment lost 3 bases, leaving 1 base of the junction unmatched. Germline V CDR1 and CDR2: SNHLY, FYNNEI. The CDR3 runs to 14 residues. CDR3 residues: CASSDQGGTDTQYF. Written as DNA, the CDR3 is TGTGCCAGCAGTGACCAGGGGGGCACAGATACGCAGTATTTT.

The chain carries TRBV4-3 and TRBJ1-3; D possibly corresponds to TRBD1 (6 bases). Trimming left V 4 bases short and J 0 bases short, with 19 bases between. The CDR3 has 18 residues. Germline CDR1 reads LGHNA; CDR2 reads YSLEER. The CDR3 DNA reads TGCGCCAGCAGCCCGTCCCCCGGACAGTTCTACTCTGGAAACACCATATATTTT. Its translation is CASSPSPGQFYSGNTIYF.

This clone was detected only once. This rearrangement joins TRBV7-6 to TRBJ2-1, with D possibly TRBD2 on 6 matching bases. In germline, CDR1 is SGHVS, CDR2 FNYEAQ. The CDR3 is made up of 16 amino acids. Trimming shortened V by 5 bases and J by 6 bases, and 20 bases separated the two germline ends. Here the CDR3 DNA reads TGTGCCAGCAGCGCAGAGCAGGGAGGACTGATCAATGAGCAGTTCTTC. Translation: CASSAEQGGLINEQFF.

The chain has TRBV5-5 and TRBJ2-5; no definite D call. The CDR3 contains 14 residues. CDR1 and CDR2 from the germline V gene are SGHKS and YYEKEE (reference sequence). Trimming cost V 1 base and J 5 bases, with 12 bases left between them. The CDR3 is CASSLQVLSETQYF. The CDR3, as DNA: TGTGCCAGCAGCTTGCAGGTTTTATCGGAGACCCAGTACTTC.

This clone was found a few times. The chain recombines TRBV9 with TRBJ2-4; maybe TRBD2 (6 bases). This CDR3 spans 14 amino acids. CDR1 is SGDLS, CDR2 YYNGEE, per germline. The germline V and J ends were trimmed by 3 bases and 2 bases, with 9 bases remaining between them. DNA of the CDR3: TGTGCCAGCAGCGGCACTAGCACCAAAAACATTCAGTACTTC. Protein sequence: CASSGTSTKNIQYF.

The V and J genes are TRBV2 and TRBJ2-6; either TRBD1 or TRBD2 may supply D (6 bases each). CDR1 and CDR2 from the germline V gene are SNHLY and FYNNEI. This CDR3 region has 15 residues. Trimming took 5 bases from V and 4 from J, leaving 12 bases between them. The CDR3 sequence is CASSQGGRGANVLTF. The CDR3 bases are TGTGCCAGCAGTCAAGGGGGGCGCGGGGCCAACGTCCTGACTTTC.

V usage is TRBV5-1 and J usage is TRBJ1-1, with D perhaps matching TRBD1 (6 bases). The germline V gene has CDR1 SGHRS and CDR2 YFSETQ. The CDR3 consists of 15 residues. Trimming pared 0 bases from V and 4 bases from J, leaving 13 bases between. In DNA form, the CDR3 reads TGCGCCAGCAGCTTGGCGGGGACACTGACCACTGAAGCTTTCTTT. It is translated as CASSLAGTLTTEAFF.

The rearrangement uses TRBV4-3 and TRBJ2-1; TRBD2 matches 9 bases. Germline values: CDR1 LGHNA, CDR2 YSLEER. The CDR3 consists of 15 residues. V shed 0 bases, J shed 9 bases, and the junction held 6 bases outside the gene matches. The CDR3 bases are TGCGCCAGCAGCCAAGATATGCGGGAGGGCGGTGAGCAGTTCTTC. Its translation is CASSQDMREGGEQFF.

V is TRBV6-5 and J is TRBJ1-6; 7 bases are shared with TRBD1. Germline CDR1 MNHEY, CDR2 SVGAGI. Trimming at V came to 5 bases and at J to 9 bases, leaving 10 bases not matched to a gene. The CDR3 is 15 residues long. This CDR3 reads CASSQDRPTSSPLHF. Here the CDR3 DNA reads TGTGCCAGCAGTCAGGACAGGCCTACTAGTTCACCCCTCCACTTT.

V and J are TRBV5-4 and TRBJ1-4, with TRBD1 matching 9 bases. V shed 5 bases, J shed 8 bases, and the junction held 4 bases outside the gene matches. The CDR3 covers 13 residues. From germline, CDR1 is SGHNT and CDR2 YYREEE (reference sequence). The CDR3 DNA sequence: TGTGCCAGCAGACGTGACAGGGGGGAAAAACTGTTTTTT. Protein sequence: CASRRDRGEKLFF.

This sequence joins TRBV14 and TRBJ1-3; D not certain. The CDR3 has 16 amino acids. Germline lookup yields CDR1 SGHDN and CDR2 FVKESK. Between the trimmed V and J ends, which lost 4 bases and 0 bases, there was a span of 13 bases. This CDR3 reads CASSPQLGGSGNTIYF. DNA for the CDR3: TGTGCCAGCAGCCCCCAACTCGGCGGCTCTGGAAACACCATATATTTT.

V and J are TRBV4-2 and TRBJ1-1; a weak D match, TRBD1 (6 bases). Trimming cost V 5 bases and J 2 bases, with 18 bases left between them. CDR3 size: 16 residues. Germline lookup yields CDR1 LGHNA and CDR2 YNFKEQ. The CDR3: CASSFAAGQTNTEAFF. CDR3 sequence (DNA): TGTGCCAGCAGCTTCGCCGCCGGACAGACAAACACTGAAGCTTTCTTT.

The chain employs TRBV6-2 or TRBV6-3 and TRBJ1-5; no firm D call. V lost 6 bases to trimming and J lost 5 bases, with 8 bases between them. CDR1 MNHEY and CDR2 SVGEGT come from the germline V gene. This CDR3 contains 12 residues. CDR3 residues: CASSYLYQPQHF. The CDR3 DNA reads TGTGCCAGCAGCTATCTGTATCAGCCCCAGCATTTT.

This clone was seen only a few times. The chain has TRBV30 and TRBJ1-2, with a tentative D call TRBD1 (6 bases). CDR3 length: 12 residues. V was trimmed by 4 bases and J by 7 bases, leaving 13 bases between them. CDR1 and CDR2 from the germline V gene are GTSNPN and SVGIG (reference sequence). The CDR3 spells CAWIQGRSGYTF. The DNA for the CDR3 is TGTGCCTGGATTCAGGGGCGGAGTGGCTACACCTTC.

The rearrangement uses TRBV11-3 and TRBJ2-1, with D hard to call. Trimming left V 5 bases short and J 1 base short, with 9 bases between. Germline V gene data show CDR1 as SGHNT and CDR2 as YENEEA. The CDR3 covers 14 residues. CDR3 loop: CASSAAISYNEQFF. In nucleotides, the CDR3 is TGTGCCAGCAGCGCCGCTATTTCCTACAATGAGCAGTTCTTC. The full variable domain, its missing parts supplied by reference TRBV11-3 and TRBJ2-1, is EAGVVQSPRYKIIEKKQPVAFWCNPISGHNTLYWYLQNLGQGPELLIRYENEEAVDDSQLPKDRFSAERLKGVDSTLKIQPAELGDSAVYLCASSAAISYNEQFFGPGTRLTVL.

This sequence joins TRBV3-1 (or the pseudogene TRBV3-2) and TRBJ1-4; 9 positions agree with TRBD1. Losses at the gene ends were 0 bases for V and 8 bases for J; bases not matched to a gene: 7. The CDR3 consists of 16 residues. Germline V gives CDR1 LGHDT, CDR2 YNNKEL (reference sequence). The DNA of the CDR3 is TGTGCCAGCAGCCAAGATCCGGGACAGGGTGGGGAAAAACTGTTTTTT. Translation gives CASSQDPGQGGEKLFF.